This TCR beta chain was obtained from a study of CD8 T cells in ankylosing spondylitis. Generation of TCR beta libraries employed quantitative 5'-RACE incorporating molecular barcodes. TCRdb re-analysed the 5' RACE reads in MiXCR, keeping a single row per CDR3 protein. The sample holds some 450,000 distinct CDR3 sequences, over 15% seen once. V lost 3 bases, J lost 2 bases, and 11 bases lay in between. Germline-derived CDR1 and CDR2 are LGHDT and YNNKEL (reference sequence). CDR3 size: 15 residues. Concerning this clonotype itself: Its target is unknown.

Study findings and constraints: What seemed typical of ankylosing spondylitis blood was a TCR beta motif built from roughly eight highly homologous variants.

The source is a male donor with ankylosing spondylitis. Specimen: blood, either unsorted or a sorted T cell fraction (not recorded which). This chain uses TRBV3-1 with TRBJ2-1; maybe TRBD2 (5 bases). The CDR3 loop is CASSQHPGTYNEQFF. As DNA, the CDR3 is TGTGCCAGCAGCCAGCACCCCGGGACCTACAATGAGCAGTTCTTC.